One T cell receptor beta chain is described in this entry. The CDR3 consists of 15 residues. Trimming stripped 7 bases from V and 6 bases from J, with 21 bases between. The V gene's germline CDR1 is MNHEY and CDR2 SMNVEV (reference sequence). Using immunoSEQ multiplex PCR, the repertoire was profiled, and TCRdb retains in-frame clones only, with some absent. This sample carries roughly 78,000 clones, over 65% of them seen once, and the ten largest clones take 15% to 20%. This sample was taken from a study of blood T cell repertoires in COVID-19. This chain connects TRBV27 to TRBJ1-2, with a possible D match to TRBD1 (5 bases). Sequenced material: peripheral blood. The sequence derives from an elderly woman with acute or convalescent COVID-19. Here the CDR3 reads CASTKLQGSVDGYTF. In nucleotides, the CDR3 is TGTGCCAGCACCAAACTTCAGGGATCGGTGGATGGCTACACCTTC.